The 17 T cell receptor beta chains reported below all come from one sample, sequenced in a study of OX40 agonist ivuxolimab in advanced cancers. Libraries came from the immunoSEQ multiplex PCR assay. TCRdb holds this immuneACCESS table with in-frame rearrangements only. Some clones are missing; in checked studies, unresolved V genes explain under half, and the rest has no known cause. The sample yields over 75,000 clones; 87% were counted once. Approximately 1.5% of the sample comes from the top ten. Sequences were derived from CD4+ or CD8+ T cells sorted from blood, sampled in a trial of the OX40 agonist ivuxolimab. These receptor sequences come from an adult with an advanced solid tumor such as melanoma, head and neck, liver or kidney cancer.

The chain recombines TRBV18 with TRBJ1-3; D unclear. The CDR3 totals 15 residues. Germline V gene data show CDR1 as KGHSH and CDR2 as LQKENI. The V gene lost 5 bases and the J gene lost 4 bases, with 15 bases spanning the gap. DNA for the CDR3: TGTGCCAGCTCAATCAGCGGGGTAACAGGAAACACCATATATTTT. Its translation is CASSISGVTGNTIYF.

J is TRBJ2-2 and V is TRBV28, with no clear D. CDR3 size: 14 residues. V was shortened by 10 bases and J by 2 bases, with 14 bases between the two germline ends. Per the germline V gene, CDR1 is MDHEN and CDR2 is SYDVKM. DNA of the CDR3: TGTGCCATCAAGGGTGGCGCAAACACCGGGGAGCTGTTTTTT. This gives the protein CAIKGGANTGELFF.

V is TRBV15 and J is TRBJ2-5; the match to TRBD2 covers 8 bases. Germline V CDR1 and CDR2: LNHNV, YYDKDF (reference sequence). V trimming: 2 bases; J trimming: 5 bases; junction bases outside the gene matches: 10. CDR3 length: 16 amino acids. The CDR3 loop is CATSRPSGLGGETQYF. The CDR3 DNA is TGTGCCACCAGCAGACCTTCGGGACTAGGGGGTGAGACCCAGTACTTC.

The rearrangement joins TRBV7-9 to TRBJ2-1; 8 nucleotides line up with TRBD1. The CDR3 loop spans 16 amino acids. The ends lost 6 bases at V and 0 bases at J; junction bases unmatched: 7. Germline CDR1 and CDR2: SEHNR and FQNEAQ (reference sequence). The CDR3 here is CASRFDRGLSYNEQFF. The CDR3 nucleotides are TGTGCCAGCAGATTCGACAGGGGCCTCTCCTACAATGAGCAGTTCTTC.

The rearrangement uses TRBV11-2 and TRBJ2-3, with no clear D. This CDR3 is built from 14 residues. Germline-derived CDR1 and CDR2 are SGHAT and FQNNGV. The V end was cut by 0 bases, the J end by 0 bases, with 4 bases between. Here the CDR3 reads CASSLDLSTDTQYF. The CDR3 bases are TGTGCCAGCAGCTTAGATCTTAGCACAGATACGCAGTATTTT.

This clone has just a few counts. The V call is TRBV5-5, the J call TRBJ1-5; TRBD1 matches 8 bases. The CDR3 has 15 amino acids. The V gene end was trimmed by 4 bases and the J gene end by 0 bases; junction bases not matched to a gene: 3. Germline CDR1 reads SGHKS; CDR2 reads YYEKEE (reference sequence). CDR3 bases: TGTGCCAGCAGCCGACAGGGGCTTAGCAATCAGCCCCAGCATTTT. Its protein is CASSRQGLSNQPQHF.

The chain links TRBV7-3 to TRBJ1-1; maybe TRBD1 (5 bases). Germline V gene lookup returns CDR1 SGHTA and CDR2 FQGTGA. The CDR3 is 15 amino acids. V was trimmed by 2 bases and J by 0 bases, leaving 10 bases between them. CDR3: CASSLHAGMNTEAFF. CDR3 coding DNA: TGTGCCAGCAGCTTACACGCAGGGATGAACACTGAAGCTTTCTTT. The entire variable domain, with the rest obtained from reference TRBV7-3 and TRBJ1-1, is as follows: GAGVSQTPSNKVTEKGKYVELRCDPISGHTALYWYRQSLGQGPEFLIYFQGTGAADDSGLPNDRFFAVRPEGSVSTLKIQRTERGDSAVYLCASSLHAGMNTEAFFGQGTRLTVV.

On this clone: Other DNA sequences within the sample encode an identical CDR3. The chain couples TRBV30 to TRBJ1-3; D gene uncertain. The CDR3 totals 14 residues. The V end was cut by 5 bases, the J end by 0 bases, with 11 bases between. Per the germline V gene, CDR1 is GTSNPN and CDR2 is SVGIG (reference sequence). This chain's CDR3 is CAWSVRSSGNTIYF. The DNA of the CDR3 is TGTGCCTGGTCGGTTAGGAGCTCTGGAAACACCATATATTTT.

The chain joins TRBV5-1 to TRBJ2-5; no firm D call. The CDR3 has 13 residues. V dropped 1 base and J dropped 5 bases, with 9 bases sitting between them. Germline CDR1 SGHRS, CDR2 YFSETQ. CDR3: CASSLNGPETQYF. In DNA form, the CDR3 reads TGCGCCAGCAGCTTGAATGGCCCCGAGACCCAGTACTTC. The entire variable domain, with the rest obtained from reference TRBV5-1 and TRBJ2-5, is as follows: KAGVTQTPRYLIKTRGQQVTLSCSPISGHRSVSWYQQTPGQGLQFLFEYFSETQRNKGNFPGRFSGRQFSNSRSEMNVSTLELGDSALYLCASSLNGPETQYFGPGTRLLVL.

The CDR3 DNA reads as TGTGCCACCAGCAGGGGAGTCTCCTATAATTCACCCCTCCACTTT. Its translation: CATSRGVSYNSPLHF. The rearrangement joins TRBV15 to TRBJ1-6, with unresolved D. CDR3 length: 15 residues. CDR1 and CDR2 from the germline V gene are LNHNV and YYDKDF (reference sequence). V lost 3 bases, J lost 0 bases, and 6 bases lay in between.

The chain uses TRBV7-9 and TRBJ1-5, with a tentative D call TRBD1 (5 bases). The CDR3 spans 14 residues. Trimming took off 5 bases at V and 5 bases at J, with 13 bases between the two ends. CDR1 is SEHNR and CDR2 is FQNEAQ in the germline V gene (reference sequence). CDR3 sequence reads: CASSEVRGDQPQHF. CDR3 DNA: TGTGCCAGCAGCGAGGTGAGGGGTGATCAGCCCCAGCATTTT.

This chain links TRBV5-6 with TRBJ2-7, with a possible D match to TRBD1 (5 bases). Germline V gene lookup returns CDR1 SGHDT and CDR2 YYEEEE. Trimming left V 4 bases short and J 2 bases short, with 13 bases between. This CDR3 contains 14 residues. The CDR3 DNA reads TGTGCCAGCAGCCTAAATATGGACACCTACGAGCAGTACTTC. This sequence encodes CASSLNMDTYEQYF. The variable domain in full, completed from reference TRBV5-6 and TRBJ2-7, reads DAGVTQSPTHLIKTRGQQVTLRCSPKSGHDTVSWYQQALGQGPQFIFQYYEEEERQRGNFPDRFSGHQFPNYSSELNVNALLLGDSALYLCASSLNMDTYEQYFGPGTRLTVT.

The V gene is TRBV18, the J gene TRBJ2-7; TRBD1 or TRBD2 may be the D gene (5 bases each). The V end was cut by 3 bases, the J end by 2 bases, with 11 bases between. Germline assignment: CDR1 KGHSH and CDR2 LQKENI. The CDR3 contains 14 residues. The CDR3 sequence: CASSPGASPYEQYF. As DNA, the CDR3 is TGTGCCAGCTCACCCGGGGCCAGCCCCTACGAGCAGTACTTC.

This rearrangement joins TRBV6-1 to TRBJ1-3; D ambiguous. This CDR3 spans 14 amino acids. The germline gives CDR1 MNHNS, CDR2 SASEGT. The CDR3 sequence: CARTEGASGNTIYF. DNA of the CDR3: TGTGCGAGAACCGAGGGCGCATCTGGAAACACCATATATTTT.

This clone was seen just once. This chain uses TRBV5-1 with TRBJ1-2, with 7 nucleotides matching TRBD1. The CDR3 is 15 residues long. J lost 8 bases, V lost 6 bases, and 16 bases had no gene match. CDR1 and CDR2 from the germline V gene are SGHRS and YFSETQ. The CDR3 bases are TGCGCCAGCACCCCCGGAGGACAGGTTACGGGCGGCTACACCTTC. This translates into CASTPGGQVTGGYTF.

Here the CDR3 reads CASSSTGVQDTQYF. DNA for the CDR3: TGTGCCAGCAGCTCGACAGGGGTTCAAGATACGCAGTATTTT. The chain uses TRBV7-2 and TRBJ2-3; 8 bases line up with TRBD1. The CDR3 has 14 residues. V trimming: 4 bases; J trimming: 5 bases; junction bases outside the gene matches: 5. Per the germline V gene, CDR1 is SGHTA and CDR2 is FQGNSA.

The chain uses TRBV7-2 and TRBJ2-3, with D unresolved. The V gene lost 6 bases and the J gene lost 3 bases, with 7 bases spanning the gap. Germline V gene data show CDR1 as SGHTA and CDR2 as FQGNSA. The CDR3 totals 12 residues. The chain's CDR3 is CASSRVTDTQYF. CDR3 nucleotide sequence: TGTGCCAGCAGTAGGGTAACAGATACGCAGTATTTT. Supplemented by reference TRBV7-2 and TRBJ2-3, the full variable domain reads GAGVSQSPSNKVTEKGKDVELRCDPISGHTALYWYRQSLGQGLEFLIYFQGNSAPDKSGLPSDRFSAERTGGSVSTLTIQRTQQEDSAVYLCASSRVTDTQYFGPGTRLTVL.